The rows below give T cell receptor beta chains drawn from one sample of a study of T cell responses to AZD1222 COVID-19 vaccine. TCRdb's table, derived via immunoSEQ multiplex PCR, lists solely in-frame clones and lacks some. The sample carries over 70,000 clones, about 80% recorded once. The starting material was peripheral blood, obtained 28 days after the second dose of the MenACWY control vaccine. Source of these receptors: an adult who received the MenACWY meningococcal vaccine as a control. Both conserved end residues are part of each CDR3. A D gene is named only where the DNA matches it firmly. Some rows have no size entry. The others give once, few or many, or a class for an expanded clone.

d_call j_call clone_size v_call cdr3_nt cdr3_aa
NA TRBJ1-1 NA TRBV6-5 TGTGCCAGCACCCTTCACGGGGGCGCTGAAGCTTTCTTT CASTLHGGAEAFF
TRBD2 TRBJ2-1 NA TRBV5-1 TGCGCCAGCAGCTTTATCGGGACTAGCGGGGTTTACAATGAGCAGTTCTTC CASSFIGTSGVYNEQFF
NA TRBJ2-7 NA TRBV2 TGTGCCAGCAGTGAAACGTACAGCACCTACGAGCAGTACTTC CASSETYSTYEQYF
NA TRBJ2-6 NA TRBV27 TGTGCCAGCAGTTTACGAGGGGATGGGGCCAACGTCCTGACTTTC CASSLRGDGANVLTF
NA TRBJ1-5 NA TRBV2 TGTGCCAGCAGTGAAGATAGGGGAGAAGGCAATCAGCCCCAGCATTTT CASSEDRGEGNQPQHF
NA TRBJ2-3 once TRBV4-1 TGCGCCAGCAGCCAAAGGCTATGGGTGAGCACAGATACGCAGTATTTT CASSQRLWVSTDTQYF
NA TRBJ1-1 NA TRBV6-5 TGTGCCAGCAGATCACAGGGATTCGAGACTGAAGCTTTCTTT CASRSQGFETEAFF
NA TRBJ2-5 NA TRBV6-5 TGTGCCAGCAGTTACTCGATGGGGGAGACCCAGTACTTC CASSYSMGETQYF
NA TRBJ1-3 NA TRBV6-1 TGTGCCAGCAGTGTGGCGACAGTTCCCTCTGGAAACACCATATATTTT CASSVATVPSGNTIYF
TRBD2 TRBJ2-1 NA TRBV9 TGTGCCAGCAGCGTAGCTGGCGGGAGTTCCAATGAGCAGTTCTTC CASSVAGGSSNEQFF
NA TRBJ2-1 NA TRBV11-2 TGTGCCAGCAGCTTAGAAGGGCGCCCGGGAGAGCAGTTCTTC CASSLEGRPGEQFF
TRBD1 TRBJ1-1 NA TRBV28 TGTGCCAGCCCCCCCACGGGACAGGCCTACCAGAACACTGAAGCTTTCTTT CASPPTGQAYQNTEAFF
NA TRBJ1-6 NA TRBV30 TGTGCCATCGAAGACGGGTCAGGCGGGGTTAATTCACCCCTCCACTTT CAIEDGSGGVNSPLHF
NA TRBJ1-1 NA TRBV30 TGTGCCTGGAGTTTAGGGGGTGTCGCTGAAGCTTTCTTT CAWSLGGVAEAFF
NA TRBJ2-2 once TRBV28 TGTGCCAGCAGGACTATGTACACCGGGGAGCTGTTTTTT CASRTMYTGELFF
NA TRBJ1-6 few TRBV6-2/TRBV6-3 TGTGCCAGCAGTTATTGGCCGGCAGGGCCGAATTCACCCCTCCACTTT CASSYWPAGPNSPLHF
NA TRBJ1-2 NA TRBV7-2 TGTGCCAGCAGCTTAGAGGGGGTCTATGGCTACACCTTC CASSLEGVYGYTF
NA TRBJ2-1 NA TRBV7-9 TGTGCCAGCAGCTTAGCGAGGGACTTTGAGCAGTTCTTC CASSLARDFEQFF
NA TRBJ2-1 NA TRBV25-1 TGTGCCAGCAGTGAAGGCTGGAATGAGCAGTTCTTC CASSEGWNEQFF
TRBD1 TRBJ1-1 NA TRBV18 TGTGCCAGCTCACCCGCGACAGGGACTAATTTGTTCACTGAAGCTTTCTTT CASSPATGTNLFTEAFF
TRBD2 TRBJ2-1 NA TRBV24-1 TGTGCCACCAGTGATACTAGCGGGGTCATCTCCTACAATGAGCAGTTCTTC CATSDTSGVISYNEQFF
TRBD1 TRBJ2-5 NA TRBV2 TGTGCCAGCAGCGAAGGACAGGGTTTCGAGACCCAGTACTTC CASSEGQGFETQYF
NA TRBJ1-2 NA TRBV7-9 TGTGCCAGCAGCTTAGGGGGGCTGAACTATGGCTACACCTTC CASSLGGLNYGYTF
NA TRBJ2-3 NA TRBV11-1 TGTGCCAGCAGCTTACAGGGTGAAGATACGCAGTATTTT CASSLQGEDTQYF
TRBD1 TRBJ1-2 NA TRBV14 TGTGCCAGCAGCCAAGAAGGGACAGGGATCCGTGGCTACACCTTC CASSQEGTGIRGYTF
TRBD2 TRBJ2-5 NA TRBV5-1 TGCGCCAGCAGCTCCCCGACTAGCGGGGGACGCCAAGAGACCCAGTACTTC CASSSPTSGGRQETQYF
NA TRBJ1-3 many TRBV5-4 TGTGCCAGCAGCTTCAGCGGGGCTGGAAACACCATATATTTT CASSFSGAGNTIYF
NA TRBJ1-1 NA TRBV5-1 TGCGCCAGCAGCTTGAGGGGAGACGGGACTGAAGCTTTCTTT CASSLRGDGTEAFF
NA TRBJ1-3 NA TRBV3-1/TRBV3-2 TGTGCCAGCAGCCGCGACAGTCCGGACCTCACACTCTCTGGAAACACCATATATTTT CASSRDSPDLTLSGNTIYF
NA TRBJ2-7 medium-sized TRBV6-5 TGTGCCAGCAGTTACCGCCAGGGTAGCGAGCAGTACTTC CASSYRQGSEQYF
TRBD1 TRBJ2-5 once TRBV29-1 TGCAGCGTTGGGCAAACAGGGGGGGAGACCCAGTACTTC CSVGQTGGETQYF
NA TRBJ1-5 few TRBV28 TGTGCCAGTAGAGAGGCAGGGGGCAATCAGCCCCAGCATTTT CASREAGGNQPQHF
NA TRBJ1-2 NA TRBV18 TGTGCCAGCTCACCCGCCGGAGACGGCTACACCTTC CASSPAGDGYTF
NA TRBJ2-2 NA TRBV21-1 TGTGCCAGCAGCAAGGTTTTCGACAGGGGGCGCGACACCGGGGAGCTGTTTTTT CASSKVFDRGRDTGELFF
NA TRBJ1-1 NA TRBV5-6 TGTGCCAGCAGCTTGGTGCCGGGGAACACTGAAGCTTTCTTT CASSLVPGNTEAFF
NA TRBJ2-7 NA TRBV29-1 TGCAGCGTTGCAAAGGACTCCTACGAGCAGTACTTC CSVAKDSYEQYF
TRBD2 TRBJ2-7 NA TRBV6-5 TGTGCCAGCAGTTCCAGCGGGAGGGGAACCTACGAGCAGTACTTC CASSSSGRGTYEQYF
TRBD2 TRBJ2-1 many TRBV5-8 TGTGCCAGCAGCTTAGTGGGACTAGCGGGGGCCACCCCTTACAATGAGCAGTTCTTC CASSLVGLAGATPYNEQFF
NA TRBJ1-1 NA TRBV5-4 TGTGCCAGCAGTCATTCGTATGGGGGCGGGAACACTGAAGCTTTCTTT CASSHSYGGGNTEAFF
NA TRBJ1-1 NA TRBV6-6 TGTGCCAGTACAGGGAGCTCTGCGAACACTGAAGCTTTCTTT CASTGSSANTEAFF
TRBD1 TRBJ1-5 NA TRBV5-1 TGCGCCAGCAGCTTGGCAGGGGGACAGCCCCAGCATTTT CASSLAGGQPQHF
TRBD1 TRBJ1-1 NA TRBV2 TGTGCCAGCAGTGTTTCAGGGGGGGGTGAAGCTTTCTTT CASSVSGGGEAFF
NA TRBJ2-7 NA TRBV4-3 TGCGCCAGCAGCCAAGATTGGCTAGCAGCTGACGAGCAGTACTTC CASSQDWLAADEQYF
NA TRBJ1-1 NA TRBV19 TGTGCCAGTAGTATAGAAGGGCTTGGTGAAGCTTTCTTT CASSIEGLGEAFF
NA TRBJ2-1 NA TRBV29-1 TGCAGCCATAGCAGGGGTTCCTACAATGAGCAGTTCTTC CSHSRGSYNEQFF
NA TRBJ2-6 NA TRBV4-1 TGCGCCAGCAGCCAAGAAAGGGGATGGGCCAACGTCCTGACTTTC CASSQERGWANVLTF
TRBD2 TRBJ2-6 NA TRBV4-1 TGCGCCAGCAGCCAAGAACTACTAGCGGGGGGGCTCTCTGGGGCCAACGTCCTGACTTTC CASSQELLAGGLSGANVLTF
TRBD1 TRBJ1-1 NA TRBV4-2 TGTGCCAGCAGCCAATATACAGGGGGCACTGAAGCTTTCTTT CASSQYTGGTEAFF
NA TRBJ1-1 NA TRBV24-1 TGTGCCACCAGTGATCGGTTCGGAGAAGCTTTCTTT CATSDRFGEAFF
TRBD1 TRBJ1-4 many TRBV4-3 TGCGCCAGCAGCCAAGATATTTGGGACAGAACTAATGAAAAACTGTTTTTT CASSQDIWDRTNEKLFF
NA TRBJ2-7 NA TRBV4-2 TGTGCCAGCAGCCTTCAACAGGGATCCTACGAGCAGTACTTC CASSLQQGSYEQYF
NA TRBJ1-1 NA TRBV30 TGTGCCTGGAGTGTACGCGGGGGGACTGAAGCTTTCTTT CAWSVRGGTEAFF
NA TRBJ2-7 NA TRBV11-1 TGTGCCAGCAGCTTAGCTGGGGGAAACTACGAGCAGTACTTC CASSLAGGNYEQYF
NA TRBJ2-6 NA TRBV19 TGTGCCAGTAGTATAAACAGGGACGGGGCCAACGTCCTGACTTTC CASSINRDGANVLTF
NA TRBJ1-3 NA TRBV2 TGTGCCAGCACCTTAAATCCAGGGACCCCTGGAAACACCATATATTTT CASTLNPGTPGNTIYF
NA TRBJ1-1 NA TRBV6-1 TGTGCCAGCAGTGAATCGAGCCTCCCCCCCCCATACTTCTTT CASSESSLPPPYFF
NA TRBJ2-1 NA TRBV6-1 TGTGCCAGCAGTGAAGCGGAGGCAGGAGCGAATGAGCAGTTCTTC CASSEAEAGANEQFF